This TCR beta chain was sequenced during a study of breast tumors, draining lymph nodes, adjacent tissues. MiXCR, run by TCRdb on the multiplex PCR reads, gives a single entry per CDR3 protein. This table holds over 250,000 distinct CDR3 sequences, roughly 30% found once. The CDR3 extends over 16 amino acids. The germline CDR1 and CDR2 sequences are WSHSY and SAAADI. The V segment lost 0 bases and the J segment 9 bases; nucleotides outside the gene matches: 8. This clonotype was seen many times. Axillary draining lymph nodes of breast cancer patients supplied the node samples. This receptor was identified in a female donor with breast cancer. Some clones in this sample may be carry-over from other donors' samples. The rearrangement uses TRBV10-2 and TRBJ2-1, with 10 bases identical to TRBD2. The sequenced sample was axillary lymph node tissue. This CDR3 is CASSESSLAGAGEQFF. The CDR3 DNA reads as TGCGCCAGCAGTGAGTCGAGTCTAGCGGGAGCAGGTGAGCAGTTCTTC.